One and the same sample provided the 15 T cell receptor beta chains below, sequenced in a study of blood T cells in healthy people across ages. It was with a sample-barcoded 5' primer and a J-beta primer mix that a second PCR of roughly 7 to 12 cycles was run. Via MiXCR, TCRdb re-called the 5' RACE reads, giving one row per CDR3 protein. The repertoire has hundreds of thousands of distinct CDR3 sequences, 52% of them found once; the top ten carry about 13%. The sample taken for sequencing was blood. These TCRs come from a woman of 80 years or more in good health.

This clonotype occurred many times. The chain couples TRBV18 to TRBJ2-1, with D unclear. The germline CDR1 and CDR2 sequences are KGHSH and LQKENI. The V end was cut by 3 bases, the J end by 8 bases, with 11 bases between. CDR3 length: 13 amino acids. This CDR3 reads CASSPGLRDEQFF. CDR3 in DNA: TGTGCCAGCTCACCGGGTCTGCGCGATGAGCAGTTCTTC.

The chain recombines TRBV20-1 with TRBJ1-4, with 7 bases fitting TRBD1. The junction had 4 bases not matched to a gene; V was cut back by 3 bases and J by 3 bases. The CDR3 length is 14 residues. Looked up from germline, CDR1 is DFQATT and CDR2 is SNEGSKA (reference sequence). CDR3 sequence reads: CSASGGGANEKLFF. Here the CDR3 DNA reads TGCAGTGCTAGTGGAGGGGGCGCTAATGAAAAACTGTTTTTT.

This clonotype has at least ten counts. This chain links TRBV29-1 with TRBJ2-1; 11 bases agree with TRBD2. V trimming: 4 bases; J trimming: 7 bases; junction bases outside the gene matches: 3. The germline V gene encodes CDR1 SQVTM and CDR2 ANQGSEA. The CDR3 has 13 residues. CDR3 residues: CSVGLAGGNEQFF. The CDR3 coding sequence is TGCAGCGTTGGCCTAGCGGGAGGTAATGAGCAGTTCTTC.

The chain employs TRBV2 and TRBJ2-1; 13 nucleotides line up with TRBD2. The CDR3 is made up of 18 amino acids. Germline V CDR1 and CDR2: SNHLY, FYNNEI. With V trimmed by 6 bases and J by 5 bases, 13 bases remained unmatched. The CDR3 protein is CASRDPVGTSGVHNEQFF. The CDR3 DNA sequence: TGTGCCAGCAGAGACCCCGTCGGGACTAGCGGGGTCCACAATGAGCAGTTCTTC.

The gene calls are TRBV7-2 and TRBJ2-4, with a weak D call TRBD1 (6 bases). The J call may not be correct, given that the DNA end is closer to TRBJ2-7. The CDR3 runs to 17 residues. The germline gives CDR1 SGHTA, CDR2 FQGNSA. The DNA of the CDR3 is TGTGCCAGCAGCTACGTTATGGGCCGGACAGTCTACTACGAGCAGTACTTC. This sequence encodes CASSYVMGRTVYYEQYF.

This rearrangement joins TRBV5-1 to TRBJ2-1; D possibly corresponds to TRBD2 (6 bases). The CDR3 is 13 residues long. V was shortened by 2 bases and J by 9 bases, with 12 bases between the two germline ends. Germline V gives CDR1 SGHRS, CDR2 YFSETQ. DNA for the CDR3: TGCGCCAGCAGCTTCGGGGAGGTCGGTGAGCAGTTCTTC. As protein: CASSFGEVGEQFF.

The V and J genes are TRBV5-1 and TRBJ2-7; D may be TRBD1 (6 bases). The CDR3 length is 15 residues. V gave up 0 bases and J gave up 3 bases, with 13 bases separating them. Germline values: CDR1 SGHRS, CDR2 YFSETQ. CDR3 residues: CASSLGAGVNYEQYF. CDR3 DNA sequence: TGCGCCAGCAGCTTGGGCGCAGGGGTGAACTACGAGCAGTACTTC.

This clonotype was observed at least ten times. The rearrangement joins TRBV6-5 to TRBJ1-2; TRBD1 aligns across 7 bases. The CDR3 has 16 residues. V lost 0 bases, J lost 4 bases, and 8 bases stayed unmatched. The germline CDR1 and CDR2 sequences are MNHEY and SVGAGI. Here the CDR3 reads CASSYSSRGGSYGYTF. CDR3 in DNA: TGTGCCAGCAGTTACTCATCCAGGGGGGGCTCCTATGGCTACACCTTC.

Notes on this clonotype: A much larger clone is a single base away; this may be a read error. The chain is built from TRBV12-3 or TRBV12-4 and TRBJ2-7; TRBD2 might be the D (6 bases). V was cut by 5 bases and J by 7 bases, with 15 bases left in between. The CDR3 runs to 13 residues. CDR3 sequence (DNA): TGTGCCAGCAGTATACGGGAGCTGAATGAGCAGTACTTC. Its translation: CASSIRELNEQYF.

The chain joins TRBV12-3 or TRBV12-4 to TRBJ2-3; D may be TRBD1 (6 bases). The germline V and J ends were trimmed by 3 bases and 6 bases, with 16 bases remaining between them. This CDR3 is 15 amino acids long. CDR3 loop: CASSLPRGTTDTQYF. The CDR3 DNA reads TGTGCCAGCAGTTTGCCCAGAGGGACAACGGATACGCAGTATTTT.

The table lists this clonotype with many counts. The V gene is TRBV5-1, the J gene TRBJ1-2; maybe TRBD1 (5 bases). Trimming stripped 0 bases from V and 2 bases from J, with 11 bases between. The CDR3 sequence is 15 residues long. CDR1 SGHRS and CDR2 YFSETQ come from the germline V gene. In DNA, the CDR3 is TGCGCCAGCAGCTTGGCCTCAGGGACCAACTATGGCTACACCTTC. It is translated as CASSLASGTNYGYTF.

This chain joins TRBV10-3 and TRBJ2-5, with D possibly matching TRBD1 (6 bases). The DNA end favors TRBJ2-7, so the J call may be wrong. Per germline, CDR1 ENHRY and CDR2 SYGVKD. The CDR3 is 15 residues long. Written as DNA, the CDR3 is TGTGCCATCAGTGAGTCGTATTCGGGCAGGGGCGAGCAGTACTTC. Translating gives CAISESYSGRGEQYF.

V gene TRBV5-1 combines with J gene TRBJ2-3; the match to TRBD1 covers 9 bases. Germline lookup yields CDR1 SGHRS and CDR2 YFSETQ. J gave up 4 bases and V 2 bases, and 5 bases lay outside the gene matches. The CDR3 runs to 15 residues. The CDR3, as DNA: TGCGCCAGCAGCTTATGGGACAGGGAGGCAGATACGCAGTATTTT. Encoded protein: CASSLWDREADTQYF.

This clonotype was picked up many times. The chain employs TRBV28 and TRBJ2-7; perhaps TRBD1 as D (6 bases). V was cut by 8 bases and J by 3 bases, with 14 bases left in between. The CDR3 has 13 residues. The germline V gene encodes CDR1 MDHEN and CDR2 SYDVKM. This CDR3 is CASFAGDGYEQYF. CDR3 in DNA: TGTGCCAGCTTTGCAGGGGACGGCTACGAGCAGTACTTC.

Turning to this clonotype: A read error may explain this, as a much larger clone is one base away. The chain joins TRBV2 to TRBJ1-1; 7 bases match TRBD1. The junction had 16 bases not matched to a gene; V was cut back by 11 bases and J by 4 bases. The V gene's germline CDR1 is SNHLY and CDR2 FYNNEI. The CDR3 spans 15 residues. CDR3 coding DNA: TGTGCCGGCAAGACCCAGACAGGGTTGGGCACTGAAGCTTTCTTT. The encoded protein is CAGKTQTGLGTEAFF.